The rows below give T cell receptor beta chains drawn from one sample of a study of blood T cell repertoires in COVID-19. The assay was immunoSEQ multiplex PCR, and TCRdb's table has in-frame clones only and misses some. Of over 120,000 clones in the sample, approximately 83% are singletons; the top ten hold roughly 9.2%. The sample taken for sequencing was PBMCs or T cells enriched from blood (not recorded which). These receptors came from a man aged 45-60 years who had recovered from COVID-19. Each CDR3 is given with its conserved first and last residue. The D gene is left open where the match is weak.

cdr3_aa: CASSYRLAGRQETQYF
d_call: TRBD2
v_call: TRBV3-1/TRBV3-2
j_call: TRBJ2-5

cdr3_aa: CAWSVTSSPGGF
d_call: NA
v_call: TRBV30
j_call: TRBJ2-4

cdr3_aa: CASSLNPGEEQYF
d_call: NA
v_call: TRBV7-9
j_call: TRBJ2-7

cdr3_aa: CASSLAPPGSGSPLHF
d_call: NA
v_call: TRBV7-7
j_call: TRBJ1-6

cdr3_aa: CASSQDETGRYGYTF
d_call: TRBD1
v_call: TRBV4-1
j_call: TRBJ1-2

cdr3_aa: CASSSSVGREGAGELFF
d_call: TRBD2
v_call: TRBV11-3
j_call: TRBJ2-2

cdr3_aa: CSVQDSANSPLHF
d_call: NA
v_call: TRBV29-1
j_call: TRBJ1-6

cdr3_aa: CASSANSWQYNEQFF
d_call: NA
v_call: TRBV11-3
j_call: TRBJ2-1

cdr3_aa: CASSLAGAQTQETQYF
d_call: NA
v_call: TRBV5-8
j_call: TRBJ2-5

cdr3_aa: CASSPGQGRRGDTF
d_call: TRBD1
v_call: TRBV19
j_call: TRBJ1-2

cdr3_aa: CASSYLAGGPYEQYF
d_call: TRBD2
v_call: TRBV7-2
j_call: TRBJ2-7

cdr3_aa: CASSYGQNQPQHF
d_call: NA
v_call: TRBV6-5
j_call: TRBJ1-5

cdr3_aa: CASSERQGSYEQYF
d_call: TRBD1
v_call: TRBV5-1
j_call: TRBJ2-7

cdr3_aa: CASSLTADTEAFF
d_call: NA
v_call: TRBV7-3
j_call: TRBJ1-1

cdr3_aa: CASSHYLGQVSSYNSPLHF
d_call: TRBD1
v_call: TRBV4-1
j_call: TRBJ1-6

cdr3_aa: CAISELLAGGYNEQFF
d_call: TRBD2
v_call: TRBV10-3
j_call: TRBJ2-1

cdr3_aa: CASSPRLSFSSYNEQFF
d_call: NA
v_call: TRBV7-9
j_call: TRBJ2-1

cdr3_aa: CASSLAWQGYGYTF
d_call: NA
v_call: TRBV5-6
j_call: TRBJ1-2

cdr3_aa: CASSSSRDTYNEQFF
d_call: NA
v_call: TRBV6-2/TRBV6-3
j_call: TRBJ2-1

cdr3_aa: CASIPPREATDTQYF
d_call: TRBD2
v_call: TRBV7-9
j_call: TRBJ2-3

cdr3_aa: CASSVVGDTNNEQFF
d_call: NA
v_call: TRBV9
j_call: TRBJ2-1

cdr3_aa: CASSPISGQETQYF
d_call: TRBD2
v_call: TRBV6-6
j_call: TRBJ2-5

cdr3_aa: CASSVQGGRNTGELFF
d_call: NA
v_call: TRBV7-2
j_call: TRBJ2-2

cdr3_aa: CASSFGFGGSYNEQFF
d_call: NA
v_call: TRBV27
j_call: TRBJ2-1

cdr3_aa: CASSPAGATTDTQYF
d_call: TRBD2
v_call: TRBV28
j_call: TRBJ2-3

cdr3_aa: CASSFPTSGGANEQFF
d_call: TRBD2
v_call: TRBV9
j_call: TRBJ2-1

cdr3_aa: CASSLLGGTEAFF
d_call: NA
v_call: TRBV12-3/TRBV12-4
j_call: TRBJ1-1

cdr3_aa: CASSLGPQQYF
d_call: NA
v_call: TRBV28
j_call: TRBJ2-7

cdr3_aa: CASRGQGNHEKLFF
d_call: TRBD1
v_call: TRBV28
j_call: TRBJ1-4

cdr3_aa: CASSKGVSNSPLHF
d_call: NA
v_call: TRBV6-5
j_call: TRBJ1-6